This entry lists 20 T cell receptor beta chains sequenced from one sample in a study of cytomegalovirus exposure and HLA in healthy donors. Vbeta (60) and Jbeta (13) primers were used in the PCR. Measured with immunoSEQ multiplex PCR; TCRdb has only the in-frame clones, and not every one. Found here are fewer than 200,000 clones, approximately 80% of them singletons; the top ten hold less than 0.9%. Sequenced sample: PBMCs. These receptors all stem from a female donor in good health and CMV-seronegative.

The chain employs TRBV4-1 and TRBJ1-1; D is uncertain. This CDR3 spans 17 amino acids. Per the germline V gene, CDR1 is MGHRA and CDR2 is YSYEKL. With 4 bases removed from V and 1 base from J, the gap between germline ends came to 19 bases. The CDR3 here is CASSRISVSAKNTEAFF. In nucleotides, the CDR3 is TGCGCCAGCAGCCGCATCAGCGTATCGGCAAAGAACACTGAAGCTTTCTTT.

This clone was seen a single time. The J gene is TRBJ2-5, the V gene TRBV5-5; TRBD2 agrees at 10 bases. V shed 4 bases and J 5 bases; nucleotides not matched to a gene: 8. There are 15 residues in the CDR3. Germline V CDR1 and CDR2: SGHKS, YYEKEE (reference sequence). For the CDR3, the DNA is TGTGCCAGCAGCCCCGTAGCGGGAGGCTCTGAGACCCAGTACTTC. Translation gives CASSPVAGGSETQYF.

This clone was found once. The chain joins TRBV10-2 to TRBJ2-7; no definite D call. The CDR3 loop spans 15 amino acids. The germline CDR1 and CDR2 sequences are WSHSY and SAAADI. Trimming took 3 bases from V and 0 from J, leaving 12 bases between them. DNA for the CDR3: TGCGCCAGCAGTGACCCGAGGAAAAGCTCCTACGAGCAGTACTTC. It specifies CASSDPRKSSYEQYF.

V and J are TRBV7-6 and TRBJ1-3; D possibly corresponds to TRBD1 (6 bases). V was pared by 5 bases and J by 4 bases, with 12 bases between. The germline CDR1 and CDR2 sequences are SGHVS and FNYEAQ. This CDR3 has 14 amino acids. The CDR3 sequence: CASSTTGSGNTIYF. Here the CDR3 DNA reads TGTGCCAGCAGCACAACAGGGAGCGGAAACACCATATATTTT.

The genes are TRBV29-1 and TRBJ2-6; no clear D gene. V was clipped by 4 bases and J by 3 bases, with 7 bases between them. In germline, CDR1 is SQVTM, CDR2 ANQGSEA. The CDR3 consists of 13 residues. The CDR3 here is CSVGGNGANVLTF. The CDR3, as DNA: TGCAGCGTTGGAGGTAATGGGGCCAACGTCCTGACTTTC.

The genes are TRBV2 and TRBJ2-1, with 7 bases lining up with TRBD1. Trimming removed 5 bases from V and 1 base from J; junction bases left unmatched: 2. In germline, CDR1 is SNHLY, CDR2 FYNNEI. CDR3 length: 14 residues. The CDR3 DNA is TGTGCCAGCAGTCCGGACAGGTCCTACAATGAGCAGTTCTTC. Translated: CASSPDRSYNEQFF.

The V and J genes are TRBV6-5 and TRBJ2-1; 8 bases align to TRBD2. This CDR3 spans 13 amino acids. V shed 8 bases, J shed 6 bases, and the junction held 6 bases outside the gene matches. Germline CDR1 and CDR2: MNHEY and SVGAGI. The CDR3 reads CASGTSGGNEQFF. CDR3 in DNA: TGTGCCAGCGGAACTAGCGGAGGCAATGAGCAGTTCTTC.

The chain has TRBV7-2 and TRBJ2-2; D perhaps matches TRBD2 (6 bases). Per the germline V gene, CDR1 is SGHTA and CDR2 is FQGNSA. The V and J ends lost 8 bases and 5 bases respectively, with 9 bases between them. This CDR3 spans 12 amino acids. CDR3 in DNA: TGTGCCAGCGCACGGGAGACCGGGGAGCTGTTTTTT. Its translation: CASARETGELFF.

This clone has more than one count but fewer than ten. The DNA of the CDR3 is TGTGCCAGCAGTGCCGGGACAGGGTTCTACGAGCAGTACTTC. Encoded protein: CASSAGTGFYEQYF. The chain joins TRBV2 to TRBJ2-7, with TRBD1 identical over 9 bases. From germline, CDR1 is SNHLY and CDR2 FYNNEI. Trimming removed 4 bases from V and 3 bases from J; junction bases left unmatched: 4. The CDR3 length is 14 residues.

V usage is TRBV4-2 and J usage is TRBJ2-2; D gene ambiguous. The CDR3 runs to 14 residues. Germline CDR1 and CDR2: LGHNA and YNFKEQ. The V end lost 6 bases, the J end lost 3 bases, and 11 bases lay between the germline ends. The CDR3 loop reads CASREFRDTGELFF. CDR3 sequence (DNA): TGTGCCAGCAGGGAGTTCCGGGACACCGGGGAGCTGTTTTTT.

The CDR3 DNA sequence: TGTGCCAGCAGCTTGGGGCAGGGGGAATACGAGCAGTACTTC. Encoded protein: CASSLGQGEYEQYF. This chain uses TRBV5-4 with TRBJ2-7; 7 bases are a match to TRBD1. Germline CDR1 and CDR2: SGHNT and YYREEE (reference sequence). J lost 4 bases, V lost 0 bases, and 4 bases had no gene match. The CDR3 runs 14 residues. Full variable domain (missing parts from reference TRBV5-4 and TRBJ2-7): ETGVTQSPTHLIKTRGQQVTLRCSSQSGHNTVSWYQQALGQGPQFIFQYYREEENGRGNFPPRFSGLQFPNYSSELNVNALELDDSALYLCASSLGQGEYEQYFGPGTRLTVT.

The chain combines TRBV29-1 with TRBJ2-1; TRBD2 is a possible D gene (5 bases). The CDR3 extends over 13 amino acids. Germline CDR1 and CDR2: SQVTM and ANQGSEA. Trimming removed 7 bases at V and 0 bases at J, with 10 bases between. CDR3 in amino acids: CSASQASYNEQFF. DNA for the CDR3: TGCAGCGCTAGCCAAGCCTCCTACAATGAGCAGTTCTTC.

The gene calls are TRBV10-3 and TRBJ2-2, with a possible D match to TRBD1 (5 bases). The CDR3 has 15 amino acids. The V gene's germline CDR1 is ENHRY and CDR2 SYGVKD. The V gene lost 3 bases and the J gene lost 5 bases, with 13 bases spanning the gap. The CDR3 sequence is CAISERGRVTGELFF. DNA of the CDR3: TGTGCCATCAGTGAAAGGGGCAGGGTTACCGGGGAGCTGTTTTTT.

The gene calls are TRBV5-6 and TRBJ2-7; 14 bases agree with TRBD2. From germline, CDR1 is SGHDT and CDR2 YYEEEE. The trim removed 4 bases at V and 6 bases at J, leaving 3 bases unmatched. The CDR3 contains 14 residues. CDR3 in DNA: TGTGCCAGCAGCCCCGGACTAGCGGGGGGCGAGCAGTACTTC. This codes for CASSPGLAGGEQYF.

The chain couples TRBV19 to TRBJ2-5; 7 nucleotides match TRBD1. TRBJ2-7 matches the DNA end more closely, so the J call is doubtful. Germline CDR1 reads LNHDA; CDR2 reads SQIVND (reference sequence). The CDR3 extends over 13 amino acids. The CDR3 loop reads CASTPGTDYEQYF. The CDR3 DNA sequence: TGTGCCAGTACCCCCGGGACAGACTACGAGCAGTACTTC.

The genes are TRBV9 and TRBJ2-1; TRBD2 aligns across 7 bases. CDR1 is SGDLS and CDR2 is YYNGEE in the germline V gene. The CDR3 totals 14 residues. The V segment lost 3 bases and the J segment 4 bases; nucleotides outside the gene matches: 4. CDR3 DNA: TGTGCCAGCAGCGAGGGAGGGTGGTACAATGAGCAGTTCTTC. Its translation: CASSEGGWYNEQFF.

In nucleotides, the CDR3 is TGTGCCATCAGTACCGGGACAGGGGGCTACAATGAGCAGTTCTTC. Amino acid sequence: CAISTGTGGYNEQFF. The chain employs TRBV10-3 and TRBJ2-1, with 11 bases identical to TRBD1. J gave up 3 bases and V 5 bases, and 3 bases lay outside the gene matches. The CDR3 sequence is 15 residues long. Germline V gives CDR1 ENHRY, CDR2 SYGVKD.

This chain links TRBV7-2 with TRBJ2-3; TRBD1 might be the D (5 bases). CDR3 length: 11 residues. V was cut by 5 bases and J by 7 bases, with 7 bases left in between. The germline CDR1 and CDR2 sequences are SGHTA and FQGNSA. The CDR3 DNA is TGTGCCAGCAGCACAGGACATACGCAGTATTTT. This translates into CASSTGHTQYF. The full variable domain, rest sourced from reference TRBV7-2 and TRBJ2-3, is GAGVSQSPSNKVTEKGKDVELRCDPISGHTALYWYRQSLGQGLEFLIYFQGNSAPDKSGLPSDRFSAERTGGSVSTLTIQRTQQEDSAVYLCASSTGHTQYFGPGTRLTVL.

The gene calls are TRBV7-3 and TRBJ2-3; 10 bases agree with TRBD2. The CDR3 contains 17 residues. Looked up from germline, CDR1 is SGHTA and CDR2 is FQGTGA. J was trimmed by 4 bases and V by 5 bases; bases with no gene match: 12. Written as DNA, the CDR3 is TGTGCCAGCAGCCTACGAGCCCCTAGCGGGAGTTCAGATACGCAGTATTTT. This codes for CASSLRAPSGSSDTQYF. The entire variable domain, with the rest obtained from reference TRBV7-3 and TRBJ2-3, is as follows: GAGVSQTPSNKVTEKGKYVELRCDPISGHTALYWYRQSLGQGPEFLIYFQGTGAADDSGLPNDRFFAVRPEGSVSTLKIQRTERGDSAVYLCASSLRAPSGSSDTQYFGPGTRLTVL.

As concerns this clone: Mismatch with germline at one junction end may stem from a read error. The chain recombines TRBV7-3 with TRBJ2-2; D is possibly TRBD2 (5 bases). Germline V lookup: CDR1 SGHTA, CDR2 FQGTGA. This CDR3 is built from 16 residues. This CDR3 is CASSLTPGKNAGELFF. In DNA, the CDR3 is TGTGCCAGCAGCTTAACTCCGGGAAAGAACGCCGGGGAGCTGTTTTTT.